The 32 T cell receptor beta chains reported below all come from one sample, sequenced in a study of blood T cell repertoires in COVID-19 (dated by TCRdb to the early 2020s). The library was prepared using the immunoSEQ multiplex PCR assay. Not all clones reach the TCRdb copy of this immuneACCESS table, which keeps in-frame sequences only. Checked studies attribute under half of the gap to unresolved V genes and leave the rest unexplained. The sample table lists 110,000 or so clones, roughly 88% of them with a count of one. The ten largest clonotypes hold 6.5% to 10% of the sample. What was sequenced was peripheral blood. Receptor source: a woman aged 70-85 years who had recovered from COVID-19.

The V and J genes are TRBV4-1 and TRBJ2-6; possible D gene TRBD1, 5 bases. Per germline, CDR1 MGHRA and CDR2 YSYEKL. The V gene lost 0 bases and the J gene lost 0 bases, with 18 bases spanning the gap. The CDR3 runs to 20 residues. For the CDR3, the DNA is TGCGCCAGCAGCCAAGAAGGGGTTCCGAGGTCTTACTCTGGGGCCAACGTCCTGACTTTC. Protein sequence: CASSQEGVPRSYSGANVLTF.

V is TRBV4-1 and J is TRBJ1-6, with 10 bases lining up with TRBD1. CDR1 and CDR2 from the germline V gene are MGHRA and YSYEKL. The CDR3 covers 17 residues. Trimming took 0 bases from V and 10 from J; bases not matched to a gene: 9. The CDR3 DNA sequence: TGCGCCAGCAGCCAAGAGGGATGGGACAGGGGTCGATCACCCCTCCACTTT. It yields the protein CASSQEGWDRGRSPLHF.

This clone appeared a single time. The chain couples TRBV28 to TRBJ1-1; D not certain. V lost 5 bases to trimming and J lost 3 bases, with 7 bases between them. Germline loops: CDR1 MDHEN, CDR2 SYDVKM. The CDR3 contains 12 residues. The CDR3 protein is CASSLPHTEAFF. The CDR3 DNA reads as TGTGCCAGCAGTCTACCTCACACTGAAGCTTTCTTT.

The gene calls are TRBV9 and TRBJ2-7; the match to TRBD1 covers 7 bases. The CDR3 totals 16 residues. The germline gives CDR1 SGDLS, CDR2 YYNGEE. The V gene end was trimmed by 4 bases and the J gene end by 1 base; junction bases not matched to a gene: 11. The DNA for the CDR3 is TGTGCCAGCAGCCCCAGACAGGGCCCAACGTCCTACGAGCAGTACTTC. Amino acid sequence: CASSPRQGPTSYEQYF.

This chain uses TRBV7-7 with TRBJ2-1; TRBD1 matches at 7 bases. The V segment lost 1 base and the J segment 7 bases; nucleotides outside the gene matches: 7. Germline CDR1 and CDR2: SSHAT and FNYEAQ (reference sequence). The CDR3 consists of 15 residues. DNA of the CDR3: TGTGCCAGCAGCTTAGGCAGGGGGAACTGGAATGAGCAGTTCTTC. It encodes CASSLGRGNWNEQFF.

This clone has only a few counts. This chain links TRBV30 with TRBJ1-4; D gene uncertain. The CDR3 contains 14 residues. The germline V and J ends were trimmed by 1 base and 3 bases, with 9 bases remaining between them. Germline CDR1 is GTSNPN and CDR2 is SVGIG (reference sequence). As DNA, the CDR3 is TGTGCCTGGAGTGCGAGGGTATCTAATGAAAAACTGTTTTTT. Translation gives CAWSARVSNEKLFF.

The chain combines TRBV14 with TRBJ2-5; TRBD2 might be the D (5 bases). The CDR3 is 14 residues long. Trimming took off 1 base at V and 2 bases at J, with 8 bases between the two ends. Germline CDR1 is SGHDN and CDR2 is FVKESK. The CDR3 sequence is CASSQASGQETQYF. CDR3 nucleotide sequence: TGTGCCAGCAGCCAAGCCTCGGGACAAGAGACCCAGTACTTC.

The chain has TRBV19 and TRBJ1-2, with D uncertain. The CDR3 spans 17 residues. In germline, CDR1 is LNHDA, CDR2 SQIVND (reference sequence). V was shortened by 8 bases and J by 3 bases, with 25 bases between the two germline ends. The CDR3 DNA follows: TGTGCCAGTTGTAGGCCGAAGAGACACTCCGCTTACTATGGCTACACCTTC. It translates to CASCRPKRHSAYYGYTF.

The V and J genes are TRBV5-4 and TRBJ1-5; D is undetermined. V was trimmed by 0 bases and J by 5 bases, leaving 6 bases between them. From germline, CDR1 is SGHNT and CDR2 YYREEE (reference sequence). The CDR3 has 13 residues. DNA for the CDR3: TGTGCCAGCAGCTTGGACGACTATCAGCCCCAGCATTTT. This encodes CASSLDDYQPQHF.

This chain uses TRBV11-1 with TRBJ2-5; D is possibly TRBD1 (5 bases). This CDR3 is built from 12 residues. Germline V lookup: CDR1 SGHAT, CDR2 FQDESV (reference sequence). V gave up 8 bases and J gave up 1 base, with 8 bases separating them. The CDR3 DNA sequence: TGTGCCAGCTCACAGGCCCAAGAGACCCAGTACTTC. Translating gives CASSQAQETQYF.

The V and J genes are TRBV6-5 and TRBJ2-7, with 9 bases identical to TRBD1. Germline CDR1 is MNHEY and CDR2 is SVGAGI. This CDR3 spans 15 amino acids. After removal of 7 bases from V and 7 bases from J, the junction contained 14 bases not matched to a gene. Written as DNA, the CDR3 is TGTGCCAGCACAGGGGGGGGACAGGGACGATTAGAGCAGTACTTC. Protein product: CASTGGGQGRLEQYF.

The chain links TRBV28 to TRBJ2-7; TRBD1 matches at 7 bases. This CDR3 spans 13 amino acids. CDR1 and CDR2 (germline): MDHEN, SYDVKM. The V and J ends lost 7 bases and 0 bases, in that order; junction bases with no gene match: 3. The CDR3 bases are TGTGCCAGCACCGGGACAGACTCCTACGAGCAGTACTTC. Its protein product is CASTGTDSYEQYF.

The rearrangement joins TRBV6-5 to TRBJ2-7; D may be TRBD2 (6 bases). Trimming took 0 bases from V and 2 from J, leaving 11 bases between them. Germline CDR1 and CDR2: MNHEY and SVGAGI. This CDR3 has 15 residues. The CDR3 bases are TGTGCCAGCAGTTACTCGGGGTCGGGGGCCTACGAGCAGTACTTC. It specifies CASSYSGSGAYEQYF.

V gene TRBV5-8 combines with J gene TRBJ2-7; maybe TRBD1 (5 bases). Trimming removed 0 bases from V and 6 bases from J, with 19 bases in between. Germline CDR1 reads SGHTS; CDR2 reads YDEGEE. The CDR3 totals 16 residues. For the CDR3, the DNA is TGTGCCAGCAGCTTGGGCTGGTCCTTGGACATGACCGAGCAGTACTTC. Protein product: CASSLGWSLDMTEQYF.

The chain uses TRBV5-5 and TRBJ2-1, with 7 bases aligning to TRBD1. Germline V gene data show CDR1 as SGHKS and CDR2 as YYEKEE (reference sequence). V was pared by 5 bases and J by 7 bases, with 6 bases of the junction left unmatched. There are 13 residues in the CDR3. CDR3 residues: CASRRQGVNEQFF. The CDR3 nucleotides are TGTGCCAGCAGACGGCAGGGGGTGAATGAGCAGTTCTTC. Looking up the rest from reference TRBV5-5 and TRBJ2-1 gives the full variable domain: DAGVTQSPTHLIKTRGQQVTLRCSPISGHKSVSWYQQVLGQGPQFIFQYYEKEERGRGNFPDRFSARQFPNYSSELNVNALLLGDSALYLCASRRQGVNEQFFGPGTRLTVL.

This clone was recorded only once. V usage is TRBV6-5 and J usage is TRBJ2-7; D ambiguous. Trimming pared 0 bases from V and 3 bases from J, leaving 12 bases between. This CDR3 region has 15 residues. CDR1 is MNHEY and CDR2 is SVGAGI in the germline V gene. CDR3 in amino acids: CASSYSAARLYEQYF. The CDR3 region has the DNA TGTGCCAGCAGTTACTCGGCCGCCAGACTCTACGAGCAGTACTTC.

CDR3 DNA sequence: TGTGCCAGCCCTCGGACAGGGGGGTCCTACGAGCAGTACTTC. This sequence encodes CASPRTGGSYEQYF. The chain employs TRBV6-5 and TRBJ2-7, with 10 bases that match TRBD1. CDR1 MNHEY and CDR2 SVGAGI come from the germline V gene. The J segment lost 1 base and the V segment lost 8 bases, leaving 5 bases of the junction unmatched. CDR3 length: 14 amino acids.

The V and J genes are TRBV7-9 and TRBJ2-7; TRBD1 matches at 10 bases. This CDR3 spans 13 amino acids. CDR1 and CDR2 (germline): SEHNR, FQNEAQ (reference sequence). V dropped 5 bases and J dropped 4; count of bases not matched to a gene: 2. The DNA for the CDR3 is TGTGCCAGCAGCCGGACAGGGGGATACGAGCAGTACTTC. Its protein product is CASSRTGGYEQYF.

This clone occurred a few times. This sequence joins TRBV4-3 and TRBJ1-2; the D gene is possibly TRBD1 (6 bases). CDR3 length equals 15 residues. Germline V gives CDR1 LGHNA, CDR2 YSLEER. Trimming left V 0 bases short and J 9 bases short, with 17 bases between. The CDR3 nucleotides are TGCGCCAGCAGCCAAGACCTCCGGGGGGCGGCGAGCTACACCTTC. Its translation: CASSQDLRGAASYTF.

This chain links TRBV7-9 with TRBJ2-7, with unresolved D. Germline CDR1 is SEHNR and CDR2 is FQNEAQ (reference sequence). The ends were cut back, 3 bases at V and 6 bases at J, with 12 bases in the middle. This CDR3 spans 13 amino acids. The CDR3 spells CASSLAGPGEQYF. CDR3 DNA: TGTGCCAGCAGCTTGGCAGGTCCCGGCGAGCAGTACTTC. Combining the CDR3 with reference TRBV7-9 and TRBJ2-7 gives the whole variable domain DTGVSQNPRHKITKRGQNVTFRCDPISEHNRLYWYRQTLGQGPEFLTYFQNEAQLEKSRLLSDRFSAERPKGSFSTLEIQRTEQGDSAMYLCASSLAGPGEQYFGPGTRLTVT.

This chain uses TRBV6-5 with TRBJ2-2; tentative D call: TRBD2 (5 bases). Germline V gene sequence: CDR1 MNHEY, CDR2 SVGAGI. The V end lost 6 bases, the J end lost 6 bases, and 14 bases lay between the germline ends. This CDR3 is built from 14 residues. CDR3 sequence reads: CASSPGIHSGELFF. In nucleotides, the CDR3 is TGTGCCAGCAGCCCCGGGATCCATTCCGGGGAGCTGTTTTTT.

The gene calls are TRBV7-9 and TRBJ2-2; 9 nucleotides line up with TRBD2. The length of the CDR3 is 16 residues. The ends lost 4 bases at V and 4 bases at J; junction bases unmatched: 7. Germline V gives CDR1 SEHNR, CDR2 FQNEAQ (reference sequence). In nucleotides, the CDR3 is TGTGCCAGCAGCTCGAGCGGGGGGATTCGCACCGGGGAGCTGTTTTTT. This translates into CASSSSGGIRTGELFF.

The chain is built from TRBV7-6 and TRBJ2-6; D call uncertain. Germline CDR1 SGHVS, CDR2 FNYEAQ. The V and J ends lost 2 bases and 0 bases respectively, with 8 bases between them. The length of the CDR3 is 16 residues. CDR3 nucleotide sequence: TGTGCCAGCAGCTTAACTCAAAGCTCTGGGGCCAACGTCCTGACTTTC. Amino acid sequence: CASSLTQSSGANVLTF. Supplemented by reference TRBV7-6 and TRBJ2-6, the full variable domain reads GAGVSQSPRYKVTKRGQDVALRCDPISGHVSLYWYRQALGQGPEFLTYFNYEAQQDKSGLPNDRFSAERPEGSISTLTIQRTEQRDSAMYRCASSLTQSSGANVLTFGAGSRLTVL.

V and J are TRBV7-8 and TRBJ1-1; D is possibly TRBD1 (5 bases). The CDR3 spans 14 residues. The germline gives CDR1 SGHVS, CDR2 FQNEAQ. Trimming removed 11 bases from V and 0 bases from J, with 16 bases in between. The DNA for the CDR3 is TGTGCCTGCGGGGGGACGGTCATGAACACTGAAGCTTTCTTT. This sequence encodes CACGGTVMNTEAFF.

V usage is TRBV5-1 and J usage is TRBJ2-7; 8 bases are a match to TRBD1. Germline V gives CDR1 SGHRS, CDR2 YFSETQ. V gave up 0 bases and J gave up 5 bases; unmatched junction bases: 4. This CDR3 comprises 14 residues. CDR3 sequence: CASSLGQGLHEQYF. The CDR3 bases are TGCGCCAGCAGCTTGGGACAGGGGTTACACGAGCAGTACTTC.

V is TRBV30 and J is TRBJ1-1; D gene unclear. V shed 5 bases and J shed 5 bases, with 9 bases lying between them. Germline lookup yields CDR1 GTSNPN and CDR2 SVGIG (reference sequence). CDR3 size: 11 residues. The CDR3 reads CAWGAGTEAFF. CDR3 in DNA: TGTGCCTGGGGCGCGGGGACTGAAGCTTTCTTT.

The chain links TRBV5-1 to TRBJ1-4, with D maybe TRBD1 (6 bases). V shed 2 bases and J shed 7 bases, with 9 bases lying between them. The CDR3 sequence is 13 residues long. CDR1 is SGHRS and CDR2 is YFSETQ in the germline V gene. Written as DNA, the CDR3 is TGCGCCAGCAGCTTCGGGACATCTGAAAAACTGTTTTTT. This codes for CASSFGTSEKLFF.

The gene calls are TRBV30 and TRBJ1-4; tentatively, D is TRBD1 (5 bases). CDR1 is GTSNPN and CDR2 is SVGIG in the germline V gene (reference sequence). Trimming took off 0 bases at V and 8 bases at J, with 13 bases between the two ends. The CDR3 covers 14 residues. The CDR3 loop reads CAWSVQSAGEKLFF. The DNA for the CDR3 is TGTGCCTGGAGTGTACAGAGTGCAGGGGAAAAACTGTTTTTT.

V is TRBV6-5 and J is TRBJ2-3, with 9 bases fitting TRBD1. Trimming removed 6 bases from V and 8 bases from J; junction bases left unmatched: 6. CDR3 length equals 13 residues. The germline V gene encodes CDR1 MNHEY and CDR2 SVGAGI. For the CDR3, the DNA is TGTGCCAGCAGGGGGACAGGGCCTTTTACGCAGTATTTT. This encodes CASRGTGPFTQYF.

This clone was recorded a few times. This chain connects TRBV3-1 (or the pseudogene TRBV3-2) to TRBJ1-2, with 7 bases that match TRBD1. Trimming took 3 bases from V and 6 from J; bases not matched to a gene: 7. CDR1 is LGHDT, CDR2 YNNKEL, per germline (reference sequence). The CDR3 loop spans 14 amino acids. CDR3 protein: CASSHTTGADGYTF. CDR3 in DNA: TGTGCCAGCAGCCATACAACAGGGGCCGATGGCTACACCTTC.

V gene TRBV19 combines with J gene TRBJ2-2; D ambiguous. The ends were cut back, 7 bases at V and 4 bases at J, with 13 bases in the middle. This CDR3 contains 14 residues. The germline V gene encodes CDR1 LNHDA and CDR2 SQIVND (reference sequence). Written as DNA, the CDR3 is TGTGCCAGTACGTCCCTGGGCCTCACCGGGGAGCTGTTTTTT. Its translation is CASTSLGLTGELFF. The full variable domain, completed using reference TRBV19 and TRBJ2-2, is DGGITQSPKYLFRKEGQNVTLSCEQNLNHDAMYWYRQDPGQGLRLIYYSQIVNDFQKGDIAEGYSVSREKKESFPLTVTSAQKNPTAFYLCASTSLGLTGELFFGEGSRLTVL.

V gene TRBV7-9 combines with J gene TRBJ1-2, with TRBD1 matching 12 bases. The germline V gene encodes CDR1 SEHNR and CDR2 FQNEAQ (reference sequence). CDR3 length: 15 amino acids. V shed 8 bases, J shed 6 bases, and the junction held 10 bases outside the gene matches. The CDR3 region has the DNA TGTGCCAGCGATTCGCCCGGGACAGGGGGCAATGGCTACACCTTC. Translation: CASDSPGTGGNGYTF.